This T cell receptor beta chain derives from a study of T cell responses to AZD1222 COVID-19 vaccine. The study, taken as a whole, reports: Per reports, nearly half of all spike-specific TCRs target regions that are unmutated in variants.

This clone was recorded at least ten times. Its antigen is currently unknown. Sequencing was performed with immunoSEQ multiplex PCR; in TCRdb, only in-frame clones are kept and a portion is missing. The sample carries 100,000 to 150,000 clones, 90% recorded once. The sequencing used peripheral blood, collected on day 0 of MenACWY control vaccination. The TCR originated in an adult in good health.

The CDR3 DNA reads TGTGCCAGCAGTTTAGTCCTGGGCTACAATGAGCAGTTCTTC. The encoded protein is CASSLVLGYNEQFF. The chain uses TRBV27 and TRBJ2-1, with D uncertain. Looked up from germline, CDR1 is MNHEY and CDR2 is SMNVEV (reference sequence). This CDR3 has 14 amino acids. The V end was cut by 2 bases, the J end by 3 bases, with 8 bases between.